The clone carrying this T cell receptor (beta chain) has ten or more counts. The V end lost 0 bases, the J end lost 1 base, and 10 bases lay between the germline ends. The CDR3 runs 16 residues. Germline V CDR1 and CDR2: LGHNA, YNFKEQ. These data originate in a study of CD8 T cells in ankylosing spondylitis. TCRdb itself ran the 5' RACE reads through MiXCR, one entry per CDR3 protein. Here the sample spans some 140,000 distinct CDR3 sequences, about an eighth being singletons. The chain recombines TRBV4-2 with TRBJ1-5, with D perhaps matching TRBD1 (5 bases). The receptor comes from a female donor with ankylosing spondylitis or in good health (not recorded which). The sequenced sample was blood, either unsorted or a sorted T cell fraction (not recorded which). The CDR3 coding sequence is TGTGCCAGCAGCCAAGAGTGGGGCCAAAGCAATCAGCCCCAGCATTTT. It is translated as CASSQEWGQSNQPQHF.